A single sample gave rise to the 29 T cell receptor beta chains below, sequenced in a study of blood T cell repertoires in COVID-19. Data came from immunoSEQ multiplex PCR; TCRdb stores just in-frame clones and leaves some out. The sample includes 360,000 or so clones, about nine tenths seen only once; the top ten take under 1.2%. Sequencing was carried out using PBMCs or T cells enriched from blood (not recorded which). Source of these receptors: a woman aged 30 to 39 who had been exposed to COVID-19.

The chain combines TRBV30 with TRBJ1-4; D uncertain. Trimming removed 0 bases at V and 6 bases at J, with 14 bases between. Germline CDR1 and CDR2: GTSNPN and SVGIG (reference sequence). The CDR3 totals 15 residues. CDR3 protein: CAWSVLGSTDEKLFF. Written as DNA, the CDR3 is TGTGCCTGGAGTGTACTAGGATCTACCGATGAAAAACTGTTTTTT.

This clone appeared a single time. CDR3 bases: TGTGCCACCAGAGAAACAGGGATCTATGGCTACACCTTC. Amino acids: CATRETGIYGYTF. This sequence joins TRBV15 and TRBJ1-2; weak D call: TRBD1 (6 bases). The CDR3 runs 13 residues. Germline assignment: CDR1 LNHNV and CDR2 YYDKDF (reference sequence). Trimming shortened V by 6 bases and J by 4 bases, and 12 bases separated the two germline ends.

This chain links TRBV19 with TRBJ1-5; 10 bases agree with TRBD1. The CDR3 consists of 15 residues. Germline V gene data show CDR1 as LNHDA and CDR2 as SQIVND (reference sequence). J lost 11 bases, V lost 4 bases, and 11 bases had no gene match. CDR3 DNA sequence: TGTGCCAGTAGTAACGCGGGACAGGGGCCTCGGTCCCAGCATTTT. Amino acid sequence: CASSNAGQGPRSQHF.

The V and J genes are TRBV27 and TRBJ2-2, with 8 bases matching TRBD2. Germline V gene sequence: CDR1 MNHEY, CDR2 SMNVEV (reference sequence). The V segment lost 8 bases and the J segment 1 base; nucleotides outside the gene matches: 6. The CDR3 has 15 amino acids. CDR3: CASVTSGRNTGELFF. In nucleotides, the CDR3 is TGTGCCAGCGTAACTAGCGGCAGGAACACCGGGGAGCTGTTTTTT.

The rearrangement links TRBV9 to TRBJ1-5; D is undetermined. Trimming pared 4 bases from V and 6 bases from J, leaving 14 bases between. Looked up from germline, CDR1 is SGDLS and CDR2 is YYNGEE. This CDR3 contains 14 residues. CDR3 nucleotides: TGTGCCAGCAGCACCCGGAGGGATGGTCAGCCCCAGCATTTT. This gives the protein CASSTRRDGQPQHF.

The rearrangement uses TRBV6-5 and TRBJ1-5, with 7 positions matching TRBD1. With V trimmed by 5 bases and J by 2 bases, 6 bases remained unmatched. Per the germline V gene, CDR1 is MNHEY and CDR2 is SVGAGI. The length of the CDR3 is 15 residues. CDR3 loop: CASSNYRGGNQPQHF. DNA for the CDR3: TGTGCCAGCAGTAACTACAGGGGAGGCAATCAGCCCCAGCATTTT.

V gene TRBV6-5 combines with J gene TRBJ2-3, with a weak D call TRBD2 (5 bases). V was cut by 5 bases and J by 3 bases, with 15 bases left in between. The length of the CDR3 is 15 residues. Germline CDR1 is MNHEY and CDR2 is SVGAGI. CDR3 residues: CASSSLSGGTDTQYF. CDR3 DNA sequence: TGTGCCAGCAGTAGTCTCTCCGGCGGGACAGATACGCAGTATTTT.

The chain combines TRBV3-1 (or the pseudogene TRBV3-2) with TRBJ1-5, with 7 bases matching TRBD1. CDR3 length equals 18 residues. Trimming at V came to 6 bases and at J to 0 bases, leaving 14 bases not matched to a gene. Germline V lookup: CDR1 LGHDT, CDR2 YNNKEL (reference sequence). This chain's CDR3 is CASSPGQRVGTSNQPQHF. The CDR3 DNA reads TGTGCCAGCAGTCCGGGACAGCGCGTCGGAACTAGCAATCAGCCCCAGCATTTT.

The chain's CDR3 is CASSVGGRSYEQYF. The CDR3 DNA follows: TGTGCCAGCAGCGTAGGTGGCCGATCCTACGAGCAGTACTTC. The chain has TRBV9 and TRBJ2-7; no reliable D call. The CDR3 length is 14 residues. Germline CDR1 reads SGDLS; CDR2 reads YYNGEE. V lost 0 bases to trimming and J lost 1 base, with 8 bases between them. Filled out from reference TRBV9 and TRBJ2-7, the complete variable domain reads DSGVTQTPKHLITATGQRVTLRCSPRSGDLSVYWYQQSLDQGLQFLIQYYNGEERAKGNILERFSAQQFPDLHSELNLSSLELGDSALYFCASSVGGRSYEQYFGPGTRLTVT.

The chain recombines TRBV5-1 with TRBJ2-3; maybe TRBD1 (6 bases). Germline V lookup: CDR1 SGHRS, CDR2 YFSETQ. The CDR3 totals 14 residues. Trimming removed 0 bases from V and 6 bases from J, with 11 bases in between. In DNA form, the CDR3 reads TGCGCCAGCAGCTTGGAAGGGGGAGAGGATACGCAGTATTTT. Translating it yields CASSLEGGEDTQYF. Combining the CDR3 with reference TRBV5-1 and TRBJ2-3 gives the whole variable domain KAGVTQTPRYLIKTRGQQVTLSCSPISGHRSVSWYQQTPGQGLQFLFEYFSETQRNKGNFPGRFSGRQFSNSRSEMNVSTLELGDSALYLCASSLEGGEDTQYFGPGTRLTVL.

This chain joins TRBV27 and TRBJ1-2, with D perhaps matching TRBD1 (6 bases). Deletions cut 1 base from V and 4 bases from J, with 13 bases between. The CDR3 totals 15 residues. Germline CDR1 and CDR2: MNHEY and SMNVEV (reference sequence). In DNA form, the CDR3 reads TGTGCCAGCAGTTTATTCCCAGGGGCGATCTATGGCTACACCTTC. This encodes CASSLFPGAIYGYTF.

This rearrangement joins TRBV7-9 to TRBJ2-1; 10 positions match TRBD2. J gave up 5 bases and V 3 bases, and 4 bases lay outside the gene matches. Germline V lookup: CDR1 SEHNR, CDR2 FQNEAQ (reference sequence). The CDR3 has 15 amino acids. The CDR3 DNA sequence: TGTGCCAGCAGCTTCTACAGCGGGAGGGACAATGAGCAGTTCTTC. Translation gives CASSFYSGRDNEQFF.

The CDR3 sequence: CASSPGHGRGSSYNSPLHF. CDR3 coding DNA: TGTGCCAGCAGCCCGGGACATGGCCGCGGGAGCTCCTATAATTCACCCCTCCACTTT. The chain combines TRBV6-4 with TRBJ1-6; tentatively, D is TRBD1 (6 bases). CDR1 MRHNA and CDR2 SNTAGT come from the germline V gene. V lost 6 bases and J 0 bases, leaving 21 bases between the germline ends. The CDR3 sequence is 19 residues long.

The chain combines TRBV7-8 with TRBJ2-1; 7 nucleotides align to TRBD1. This CDR3 has 20 residues. With V trimmed by 5 bases and J by 2 bases, 21 bases remained unmatched. CDR1 and CDR2 (germline): SGHVS, FQNEAQ. CDR3 DNA sequence: TGTGCCAGCAGCCCCACCGTAAGACAGGGTCAACGATATACCTACAATGAGCAGTTCTTC. It specifies CASSPTVRQGQRYTYNEQFF.

The V gene is TRBV3-1 (or the pseudogene TRBV3-2), the J gene TRBJ2-5, with TRBD1 identical over 7 bases. The CDR3 is made up of 13 amino acids. V shed 0 bases, J shed 9 bases, and the junction held 4 bases outside the gene matches. Germline V gene lookup returns CDR1 LGHDT and CDR2 YNNKEL (reference sequence). The CDR3 DNA reads TGTGCCAGCAGCCAAGATAGGGGGCTGGCCCAGTACTTC. Translation gives CASSQDRGLAQYF.

This chain uses TRBV2 with TRBJ1-5, with D possibly matching TRBD1 (6 bases). Trimming removed 8 bases at V and 1 base at J, with 12 bases between. Looked up from germline, CDR1 is SNHLY and CDR2 is FYNNEI. The CDR3 loop spans 14 amino acids. CDR3 DNA sequence: TGTGCCAGCGGACCACAGGGCAGCAATCAGCCCCAGCATTTT. Translation gives CASGPQGSNQPQHF.

This clone was seen only once. The gene calls are TRBV5-1 and TRBJ1-2; 9 bases match TRBD1. V was clipped by 0 bases and J by 8 bases; unmatched bases: 8. Germline V gene lookup returns CDR1 SGHRS and CDR2 YFSETQ. The CDR3 is 15 residues long. This CDR3 is CASSLAATGQGGYTF. CDR3 bases: TGCGCCAGCAGCTTGGCCGCGACGGGACAGGGCGGCTACACCTTC.

This sequence joins TRBV28 and TRBJ1-2; 7 bases match TRBD1. The CDR3 loop spans 14 amino acids. The germline V gene has CDR1 MDHEN and CDR2 SYDVKM. V was clipped by 8 bases and J by 2 bases; unmatched bases: 8. The CDR3 DNA reads TGTGCCAGCCTGATTACAGGGGCGAACTATGGCTACACCTTC. It codes for CASLITGANYGYTF.

The chain uses TRBV6-2 or TRBV6-3 and TRBJ2-7, with 11 positions matching TRBD2. The CDR3 runs 16 residues. CDR1 is MNHEY and CDR2 is SVGEGT in the germline V gene. V gave up 4 bases and J gave up 0 bases; unmatched junction bases: 5. In nucleotides, the CDR3 is TGTGCCAGCAGTTTAACCGGGACTAGCGGCTCCTACGAGCAGTACTTC. Translated: CASSLTGTSGSYEQYF.

This clone came up a few times. The chain uses TRBV19 and TRBJ1-1, with D tentatively TRBD1 (6 bases). The V end was cut by 6 bases, the J end by 2 bases, with 13 bases between. CDR1 is LNHDA, CDR2 SQIVND, per germline (reference sequence). CDR3 length: 14 residues. CDR3 amino acids: CASSLHRENTEAFF. In DNA, the CDR3 is TGTGCCAGTAGCCTACACAGGGAAAACACTGAAGCTTTCTTT. Based on the CDR3 plus reference TRBV19 and TRBJ1-1, the full variable domain is DGGITQSPKYLFRKEGQNVTLSCEQNLNHDAMYWYRQDPGQGLRLIYYSQIVNDFQKGDIAEGYSVSREKKESFPLTVTSAQKNPTAFYLCASSLHRENTEAFFGQGTRLTVV.

The chain combines TRBV28 with TRBJ2-2; 8 bases match TRBD2. Germline trimming cut 6 bases from V and 0 bases from J; bases unmatched to any gene: 6. The CDR3 covers 16 residues. Germline CDR1 MDHEN, CDR2 SYDVKM. The CDR3 DNA is TGTGCCAGCAGCGATGGGACTAGACCGAACACCGGGGAGCTGTTTTTT. Protein product: CASSDGTRPNTGELFF.

The CDR3 DNA follows: TGTGCCAGCAGCCCACAAGAGACCCAGTACTTC. Its protein product is CASSPQETQYF. V usage is TRBV3-1 (or the pseudogene TRBV3-2) and J usage is TRBJ2-5; D unclear. CDR1 LGHDT and CDR2 YNNKEL come from the germline V gene (reference sequence). This CDR3 has 11 amino acids. V lost 4 bases to trimming and J lost 2 bases, with 2 bases between them.

This chain connects TRBV11-2 to TRBJ2-7; D remains ambiguous. Germline CDR1 and CDR2: SGHAT and FQNNGV. The CDR3 has 14 amino acids. V shed 2 bases and J shed 6 bases, with 14 bases lying between them. CDR3 sequence reads: CASSLSLSECEQYF. For the CDR3, the DNA is TGTGCCAGCAGCTTAAGTCTTTCCGAGTGCGAGCAGTACTTC.

The chain recombines TRBV19 with TRBJ2-2, with D perhaps matching TRBD1 (5 bases). The germline V and J ends were trimmed by 5 bases and 1 base, with 14 bases remaining between them. Per germline, CDR1 LNHDA and CDR2 SQIVND (reference sequence). This CDR3 has 16 residues. CDR3 protein: CASSPFGQGNTGELFF. The CDR3 DNA sequence: TGTGCCAGTAGTCCATTCGGGCAGGGGAACACCGGGGAGCTGTTTTTT.

The rearrangement joins TRBV2 to TRBJ1-2, with a tentative D call TRBD1 (6 bases). The CDR3 is 17 amino acids. Germline V gene lookup returns CDR1 SNHLY and CDR2 FYNNEI. The V end was cut by 2 bases, the J end by 4 bases, with 20 bases between. CDR3 in DNA: TGTGCCAGCAGTGAAAGAGCAGGGGTCACAACCTTCTATGGCTACACCTTC. Translated, it gives CASSERAGVTTFYGYTF.

The chain employs TRBV6-5 and TRBJ2-1; D not resolved. Between the trimmed V and J ends, which lost 8 bases and 14 bases, there was a span of 19 bases. The CDR3 contains 12 residues. CDR1 MNHEY and CDR2 SVGAGI come from the germline V gene. DNA of the CDR3: TGTGCCAGCCGGCGTAGTATGGAGCGCGAGTTCTTC. Translating gives CASRRSMEREFF.

This clone was counted a single time. This CDR3 is also generated by other DNA sequences in the sample. The chain joins TRBV28 to TRBJ2-7, with a weak D call TRBD2 (6 bases). Looked up from germline, CDR1 is MDHEN and CDR2 is SYDVKM. The length of the CDR3 is 14 residues. Trimming removed 1 base from V and 2 bases from J, with 9 bases in between. The CDR3 sequence is CASSLLAGTYEQYF. The CDR3 coding sequence is TGTGCCAGCAGTTTATTGGCGGGGACCTACGAGCAGTACTTC.

This clone has only one observation. The chain has TRBV4-1 and TRBJ2-7, with 7 bases identical to TRBD1. V dropped 6 bases and J dropped 7; count of bases not matched to a gene: 18. CDR1 MGHRA and CDR2 YSYEKL come from the germline V gene. The CDR3 has 16 amino acids. The CDR3 sequence is CASSLEKTGSGGEQYF. In DNA form, the CDR3 reads TGCGCCAGCAGTCTCGAGAAGACAGGGTCTGGAGGTGAGCAGTACTTC.

J is TRBJ1-6 and V is TRBV7-3; the D is unclear. CDR1 is SGHTA, CDR2 FQGTGA, per germline. The V end was cut by 5 bases, the J end by 11 bases, with 13 bases between. This CDR3 spans 13 amino acids. Here the CDR3 reads CASSRRVGPPLHF. The CDR3 DNA follows: TGTGCCAGCAGCCGGAGGGTTGGCCCACCCCTCCACTTT.